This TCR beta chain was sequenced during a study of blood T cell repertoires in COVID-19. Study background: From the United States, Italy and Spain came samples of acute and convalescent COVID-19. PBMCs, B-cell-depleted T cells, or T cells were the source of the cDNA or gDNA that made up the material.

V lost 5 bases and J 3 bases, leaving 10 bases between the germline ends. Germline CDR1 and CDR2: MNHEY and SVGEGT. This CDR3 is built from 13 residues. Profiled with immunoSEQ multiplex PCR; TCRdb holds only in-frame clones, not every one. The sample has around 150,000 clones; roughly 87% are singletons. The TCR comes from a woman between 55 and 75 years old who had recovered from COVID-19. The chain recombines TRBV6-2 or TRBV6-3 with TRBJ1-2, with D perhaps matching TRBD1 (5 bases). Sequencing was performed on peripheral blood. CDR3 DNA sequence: TGTGCCAGCAGTACTCAGACAGACTATGGCTACACCTTC. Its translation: CASSTQTDYGYTF.